The present TCR beta chain was sequenced within a study of blood T cell repertoires in COVID-19. Study-wide context: Donors in the United States, Italy and Spain gave samples during acute or convalescent COVID-19. From T cells, B-cell-depleted T cells, or PBMCs came the material, which was cDNA or gDNA.

This clone was detected only a few times. Trimming took 1 base from V and 4 from J, leaving 11 bases between them. The CDR3 spans 15 residues. In germline, CDR1 is SGHDN, CDR2 FVKESK. In the original analysis: Reference gene primer amplification in the assay estimated nucleated cell counts. TCRdb's copy holds only in-frame clones and misses some; the assay was immunoSEQ multiplex PCR. V and J calls and clone size are copied from that table; D and trimming were computed from the DNA. Altogether some 110,000 clones are present, around 84% being singletons, with the ten largest covering 1.3% to 1.5%. The receptor was derived from a man aged 40-49 years with acute or convalescent COVID-19. The chain combines TRBV14 with TRBJ1-3, with D uncertain. The sample comprised peripheral blood. The CDR3 here is CASSQGRGRGNTIYF. The CDR3 DNA reads as TGTGCCAGCAGCCAAGGGAGAGGGAGAGGAAACACCATATATTTT. The full variable domain, its missing parts supplied by reference TRBV14 and TRBJ1-3, is EAGVTQFPSHSVIEKGQTVTLRCDPISGHDNLYWYRRVMGKEIKFLLHFVKESKQDESGMPNNRFLAERTGGTYSTLKVQPAELEDSGVYFCASSQGRGRGNTIYFGEGSWLTVV.